One sample yielded the 29 T cell receptor beta chains listed below, sequenced in a study of shared clonotypes between healthy human individuals. The data were produced by immunoSEQ multiplex PCR, yet TCRdb's version contains in-frame clones alone and is incomplete. The sample consists of over a million clones, 75% to 85% of them appearing once. Sequencing input: memory CD4+ T cells from PBMCs. As for subset: CD45RA-negative fraction. The origin of the receptors is a man aged 18 to 30 in good health. Some clones in this sample may be carry-over from other donors' samples.

The V gene is TRBV6-5, the J gene TRBJ1-5, with a tentative D call TRBD1 (6 bases). V shed 2 bases and J shed 6 bases, with 11 bases lying between them. The CDR3 contains 14 residues. Germline CDR1 and CDR2: MNHEY and SVGAGI. The DNA for the CDR3 is TGTGCCAGCAGTTACCTTGGAGGGGGTCAGCCCCAGCATTTT. Amino acids: CASSYLGGGQPQHF.

The chain recombines TRBV5-1 with TRBJ1-2; D gene ambiguous. V was trimmed by 0 bases and J by 2 bases, leaving 11 bases between them. The CDR3 is 15 amino acids. In germline, CDR1 is SGHRS, CDR2 YFSETQ. CDR3 sequence reads: CASSLEYGENYGYTF. The CDR3 DNA follows: TGCGCCAGCAGCTTGGAATACGGGGAGAACTATGGCTACACCTTC.

The rearrangement uses TRBV4-1 and TRBJ2-2; 9 positions match TRBD2. Trimming took 5 bases from V and 0 from J; bases not matched to a gene: 4. This CDR3 contains 16 residues. Germline V gene data show CDR1 as MGHRA and CDR2 as YSYEKL. The CDR3: CASSEREVSNTGELFF. In nucleotides, the CDR3 is TGCGCCAGCAGCGAGCGGGAGGTTTCGAACACCGGGGAGCTGTTTTTT.

This clone has a single count. The genes are TRBV5-1 and TRBJ2-1; weak D call: TRBD2 (6 bases). The germline V gene has CDR1 SGHRS and CDR2 YFSETQ. The CDR3 extends over 14 amino acids. The V end lost 2 bases, the J end lost 10 bases, and 16 bases lay between the germline ends. The CDR3 protein is CASSFGGISQEQFF. DNA of the CDR3: TGCGCCAGCAGCTTCGGCGGGATCTCCCAGGAGCAGTTCTTC.

This clone has more than one count but fewer than ten. This chain links TRBV7-2 with TRBJ1-4; D might be TRBD1 (5 bases). Trimming cost V 5 bases and J 5 bases, with 12 bases left between them. CDR3 size: 14 residues. The V gene's germline CDR1 is SGHTA and CDR2 FQGNSA. The DNA for the CDR3 is TGTGCCAGCAGCGTAGACAGTATCAATGAAAAACTGTTTTTT. This gives the protein CASSVDSINEKLFF.

The rearrangement uses TRBV30 and TRBJ1-3, with 7 bases identical to TRBD1. CDR3 length: 14 amino acids. V was pared by 4 bases and J by 0 bases, with 3 bases of the junction left unmatched. Germline values: CDR1 GTSNPN, CDR2 SVGIG (reference sequence). This CDR3 reads CAWTQGVSGNTIYF. CDR3 DNA sequence: TGTGCCTGGACTCAGGGGGTCTCTGGAAACACCATATATTTT.

The J gene is TRBJ2-3, the V gene TRBV21-1; TRBD1, as called in the table, went unchecked against the DNA. TRBV21-1 is a listed pseudogene. CDR3 length: 15 residues. In nucleotides, the CDR3 is TGTGCCAGCATCGACAGGGGGCGGCCCACAGATACGCAGTATTTT. Amino acids: CASIDRGRPTDTQYF.

The V gene is TRBV5-1, the J gene TRBJ2-1; D perhaps matches TRBD2 (5 bases). The CDR3 totals 13 residues. The germline gives CDR1 SGHRS, CDR2 YFSETQ. V lost 4 bases, J lost 8 bases, and 13 bases lay in between. CDR3 DNA: TGCGCCAGCAGCCCGGGGTCTAGTGATGAGCAGTTCTTC. It codes for CASSPGSSDEQFF.

The chain combines TRBV30 with TRBJ2-5; unclear D gene. The germline V and J ends were trimmed by 1 base and 5 bases, with 8 bases remaining between them. Germline values: CDR1 GTSNPN, CDR2 SVGIG (reference sequence). This CDR3 is 12 amino acids long. CDR3 DNA sequence: TGTGCCTGGAGTGCGTTAAGTGAGACCCAGTACTTC. Its protein product is CAWSALSETQYF. Filled out from reference TRBV30 and TRBJ2-5, the complete variable domain reads SQTIHQWPATLVQPVGSPLSLECTVEGTSNPNLYWYRQAAGRGLQLLFYSVGIGQISSEVPQNLSASRPQDRQFILSSKKLLLSDSGFYLCAWSALSETQYFGPGTRLLVL.

V and J are TRBV30 and TRBJ1-6, with D perhaps matching TRBD1 (5 bases). Trimming pared 2 bases from V and 10 bases from J, leaving 18 bases between. The CDR3 sequence is 15 residues long. Germline assignment: CDR1 GTSNPN and CDR2 SVGIG (reference sequence). Written as DNA, the CDR3 is TGTGCCTGGAGTCGGAGAGGGGCAGCTAGGTCACCCCTCCACTTT. This sequence encodes CAWSRRGAARSPLHF.

This clone appeared many times. The gene calls are TRBV4-2 and TRBJ2-3; 9 bases match TRBD2. This CDR3 spans 16 amino acids. Germline V CDR1 and CDR2: LGHNA, YNFKEQ. V shed 1 base, J shed 6 bases, and the junction held 8 bases outside the gene matches. The CDR3 sequence is CASSQVRTSEVDTQYF. The CDR3 DNA is TGTGCCAGCAGCCAAGTCCGGACTAGCGAAGTTGATACGCAGTATTTT.

The rearrangement joins TRBV6-1 to TRBJ1-3; D is perhaps TRBD1 (5 bases). V dropped 6 bases and J dropped 9 bases, with 18 bases sitting between them. CDR1 and CDR2 (germline): MNHNS, SASEGT. The CDR3 sequence is 14 residues long. The CDR3 DNA reads TGTGCCAGCAGGGCTTCAGGGCTGGCGAGCACCATATATTTT. It specifies CASRASGLASTIYF.

Regarding this clone: At one boundary the junction diverges from the germline segment, which might be a read error. The chain couples TRBV28 to TRBJ2-5; 9 bases agree with TRBD2. Germline-derived CDR1 and CDR2 are MDHEN and SYDVKM. This CDR3 has 15 amino acids. The CDR3 here is CASSSLAGEKEAQYF. CDR3 bases: TGTGCCAGCAGTTCTTTAGCGGGAGAGAAAGAGGCCCAGTACTTC.

The chain carries TRBV30 and TRBJ1-3; the D is unclear. The CDR3 sequence is 11 residues long. The germline CDR1 and CDR2 sequences are GTSNPN and SVGIG (reference sequence). V lost 0 bases and J 7 bases, leaving 4 bases between the germline ends. CDR3 amino acids: CAWSVENTIYF. The CDR3 DNA is TGTGCCTGGAGTGTCGAGAACACCATATATTTT.

The chain recombines TRBV28 with TRBJ1-1; tentative D call: TRBD1 (6 bases). With 5 bases removed from V and 1 base from J, the gap between germline ends came to 11 bases. Germline V CDR1 and CDR2: MDHEN, SYDVKM. The CDR3 runs to 14 residues. The DNA of the CDR3 is TGTGCCAGCAGTCCCGGGACACCGAACACTGAAGCTTTCTTT. It specifies CASSPGTPNTEAFF.

The chain uses TRBV6-5 and TRBJ1-4, with D maybe TRBD1 (5 bases). Trimming cost V 7 bases and J 8 bases, with 20 bases left between them. This CDR3 has 15 amino acids. The V gene's germline CDR1 is MNHEY and CDR2 SVGAGI. The CDR3 nucleotides read TGTGCCAGCACCTCACGGTACAGGAACGGGGAAAAACTGTTTTTT. Translated, it gives CASTSRYRNGEKLFF.

The V and J genes are TRBV7-9 and TRBJ2-1; D ambiguous. CDR1 and CDR2 from the germline V gene are SEHNR and FQNEAQ (reference sequence). This CDR3 region has 14 residues. CDR3 protein: CVPLYSVSYNEQFF. The CDR3 DNA reads as TGTGTCCCGCTTTATTCGGTCTCCTACAATGAGCAGTTCTTC.

The V call is TRBV5-1, the J call TRBJ2-3, with no clear D. The ends were cut back, 0 bases at V and 1 base at J, with 12 bases in the middle. The CDR3 consists of 16 residues. In germline, CDR1 is SGHRS, CDR2 YFSETQ. CDR3 sequence: CASSLGVTGGTDTQYF. Here the CDR3 DNA reads TGCGCCAGCAGCTTGGGGGTGACCGGAGGCACAGATACGCAGTATTTT.

The chain links TRBV27 to TRBJ1-1; D is unresolved. V lost 2 bases and J lost 2, with 18 bases in between. In germline, CDR1 is MNHEY, CDR2 SMNVEV (reference sequence). The CDR3 spans 17 residues. The CDR3 region has the DNA TGTGCCAGCAGTTTAAGGGTGGTGGGGTCCAAAAACACTGAAGCTTTCTTT. Translated: CASSLRVVGSKNTEAFF.

The chain recombines TRBV20-1 with TRBJ2-5; D unresolved. CDR3 length equals 11 residues. Trimming pared 3 bases from V and 5 bases from J, leaving 7 bases between. Germline V CDR1 and CDR2: DFQATT, SNEGSKA (reference sequence). The CDR3 loop is CSASDYETQYF. The CDR3 bases are TGCAGTGCTAGTGATTATGAGACCCAGTACTTC.

As concerns this clone: This sample also contains other DNA sequences that code for the same CDR3. The J gene is TRBJ1-2, the V gene TRBV5-1; D ambiguous. The germline V gene encodes CDR1 SGHRS and CDR2 YFSETQ. The CDR3 loop spans 14 amino acids. V was cut by 2 bases and J by 2 bases, with 10 bases left in between. DNA for the CDR3: TGCGCCAGCAGCTTAAGTTCCAGCAACTATGGCTACACCTTC. Its protein is CASSLSSSNYGYTF.

The chain recombines TRBV11-2 with TRBJ1-3, with 9 positions matching TRBD1. From germline, CDR1 is SGHAT and CDR2 FQNNGV. Losses at the gene ends were 5 bases for V and 7 bases for J; bases not matched to a gene: 12. This CDR3 has 16 residues. For the CDR3, the DNA is TGTGCCAGCAGCATGGGGACAGGGAGCTCCGGTAACACCATATATTTT. This sequence encodes CASSMGTGSSGNTIYF.

J is TRBJ2-2 and V is TRBV5-4; TRBD2 might be the D (6 bases). CDR3 size: 14 residues. Germline CDR1 and CDR2: SGHNT and YYREEE (reference sequence). Trimming left V 6 bases short and J 4 bases short, with 13 bases between. In DNA form, the CDR3 reads TGTGCCAGCACCATAGCGACTAGCACCGGGGAGCTGTTTTTT. Translated, it gives CASTIATSTGELFF.

The gene calls are TRBV5-6 and TRBJ2-7; TRBD1 is a possible D gene (6 bases). The germline CDR1 and CDR2 sequences are SGHDT and YYEEEE. The germline V and J ends were trimmed by 4 bases and 6 bases, with 20 bases remaining between them. The CDR3 has 15 amino acids. CDR3 bases: TGTGCCAGCAGCCTACAGGGCGCAGGGGTGGGCGAGCAGTACTTC. This gives the protein CASSLQGAGVGEQYF.

This chain joins TRBV27 and TRBJ2-7; TRBD1 aligns across 9 bases. Germline loops: CDR1 MNHEY, CDR2 SMNVEV (reference sequence). J lost 5 bases, V lost 0 bases, and 5 bases had no gene match. This CDR3 region has 15 residues. CDR3 bases: TGTGCCAGCAGTTTATCGTCCCGACAGGGGGACGAGCAGTACTTC. This translates into CASSLSSRQGDEQYF.

The V and J genes are TRBV2 and TRBJ1-5, with D possibly matching TRBD1 (6 bases). The CDR3 totals 15 residues. Between the trimmed V and J ends, which lost 2 bases and 6 bases, there was a span of 14 bases. Germline CDR1 and CDR2: SNHLY and FYNNEI. The DNA for the CDR3 is TGTGCCAGCAGTGAAAGCGGGGGCCCCGGTCAGCCCCAGCATTTT. This sequence encodes CASSESGGPGQPQHF.

This clone has only one observation. The chain carries TRBV10-2 and TRBJ2-1; TRBD2 agrees at 11 bases. The CDR3 loop spans 16 amino acids. Germline V gene data show CDR1 as WSHSY and CDR2 as SAAADI. V was pared by 3 bases and J by 8 bases, with 9 bases of the junction left unmatched. CDR3 coding DNA: TGCGCCAGCAGTGATCCTAGCGGGGGGTTCGGCTATGAGCAGTTCTTC. Its protein product is CASSDPSGGFGYEQFF.

The chain combines TRBV7-2 with TRBJ2-1; D is possibly TRBD1 (5 bases). Germline values: CDR1 SGHTA, CDR2 FQGNSA. This CDR3 spans 16 amino acids. Trimming removed 5 bases from V and 11 bases from J, with 25 bases in between. CDR3 coding DNA: TGTGCCAGCAGCCCACTGGGATCAGGGAAAGGCCCAAAGCAGTTCTTC. Its protein is CASSPLGSGKGPKQFF.

The chain joins TRBV2 to TRBJ2-3, with 12 bases matching TRBD2. The CDR3 has 14 amino acids. Germline V gene lookup returns CDR1 SNHLY and CDR2 FYNNEI. The V gene end was trimmed by 7 bases and the J gene end by 5 bases; junction bases not matched to a gene: 4. CDR3 sequence reads: CASKTSGSGDTQYF. CDR3 DNA sequence: TGTGCCAGCAAGACTAGCGGGAGTGGAGATACGCAGTATTTT. Together with reference TRBV2 and TRBJ2-3, the CDR3 gives the full variable domain: EPEVTQTPSHQVTQMGQEVILRCVPISNHLYFYWYRQILGQKVEFLVSFYNNEISEKSEIFDDQFSVERPDGSNFTLKIRSTKLEDSAMYFCASKTSGSGDTQYFGPGTRLTVL.